The source of this T cell receptor beta chain is a study of T cell repertoires in cytomegalovirus infection. Across the whole study: Alongside well-studied HLA-B-restricted CMV epitopes, recently identified HLA-C-restricted CMV epitopes were also used.

In this sample, this clonotype turned up a few times. The antigen remains undetermined. Per the germline V gene, CDR1 is MGHRA and CDR2 is YSYEKL. CDR3 length equals 13 residues. The V and J ends lost 0 bases and 7 bases respectively, with 9 bases between them. Overall study findings and caveats: People with CMV and the relevant HLA were identified by cumulative public TCR beta family frequency.

MiXCR, applied by TCRdb to the reads, yields one record per CDR3 protein. The sample lists a few hundred thousand distinct CDR3 sequences, roughly 25% occurring once. The material sequenced was cultured PBMCs, taken from culture after CMV antigen stimulation. J is TRBJ1-1 and V is TRBV4-1; possible D gene TRBD1, 5 bases. This receptor was identified in a human donor in good health (CMV status not recorded). Some clones in this sample may be carry-over from other donors' samples. The CDR3 is CASSQDTGGEAFF. CDR3 bases: TGCGCCAGCAGCCAAGATACAGGCGGTGAAGCTTTCTTT.